This is a list of T cell receptor beta chains from one sample in a study of blood T cell repertoires in COVID-19. Measured with immunoSEQ multiplex PCR; TCRdb has only the in-frame clones, and not every one. The table records about 150,000 clones, around 90% of them present only once. The specimen sequenced was peripheral blood. Receptors originate from a woman in her fifties or sixties with active or convalescent COVID-19. Both conserved end residues are part of each CDR3. Each record gives: V gene, clone size, J gene, D gene, CDR3 DNA, CDR3 protein. A D gene is named only where the DNA matches it firmly. Not all rows give a size; the values are once, few, many and, for expanded clones, a class.

TRBV6-1	.	TRBJ2-3	.	TGTGCCAGCAGTGAAGGTAGTCCCGATACGCAGTATTTT	CASSEGSPDTQYF
TRBV7-2	.	TRBJ2-7	.	TGTGCCAGCAGCCCTCGGGACACTTCCTCCTACGAGCAGTACTTC	CASSPRDTSSYEQYF
TRBV6-2/TRBV6-3	.	TRBJ2-6	.	TGTGCCAGCAGTTACTCCTTAGGCGGATCTGGGGCCAACGTCCTGACTTTC	CASSYSLGGSGANVLTF
TRBV11-2	.	TRBJ2-1	.	TGTGCCAGCAGCTTAGATCTTCTCCTAGAGCAGTTCTTC	CASSLDLLLEQFF
TRBV19	.	TRBJ1-6	TRBD1	TGTGCCAGTAGATCGACAGGGTCCAATTCACCCCTCCACTTT	CASRSTGSNSPLHF
TRBV5-5	once	TRBJ1-1	.	TGTGCCAGCAGCTTCGCTTTACGAACAGCGGGTAACACTGAAGCTTTCTTT	CASSFALRTAGNTEAFF
TRBV11-2	.	TRBJ1-6	TRBD1	TGTGCCAGCAGCTTAGTTGGACAGGGGTATAATTCACCCCTCCACTTT	CASSLVGQGYNSPLHF
TRBV10-3	few	TRBJ1-1	.	TGTGCCATCAGGACTGCGAACACTGAAGCTTTCTTT	CAIRTANTEAFF
TRBV5-1	many	TRBJ1-1	.	TGCGCCAGCAGCTCAAATACAGGGAGGGCTGAAGCTTTCTTT	CASSSNTGRAEAFF
TRBV6-5	.	TRBJ2-7	TRBD1	TGTGCCAGCAGGGACAGGACCCTCTCCTACGAGCAGTACTTC	CASRDRTLSYEQYF
TRBV7-2	.	TRBJ1-1	TRBD1	TGTGCCAGCAGCTCCGACAGGGGGCGAGGTGAAGCTTTCTTT	CASSSDRGRGEAFF
TRBV5-4	.	TRBJ1-4	.	TGTGCCAGCAGCTTGGCGTCAGGATCAACTAATGAAAAACTGTTTTTT	CASSLASGSTNEKLFF
TRBV10-3	.	TRBJ2-7	.	TGTGCCAGCCGAGAAACCCACGAGCAGTACTTC	CASRETHEQYF
TRBV19	.	TRBJ1-4	.	TGTGCCAGTAGTACTTCATTGACAGCCGCAACTAATGAAAAACTGTTTTTT	CASSTSLTAATNEKLFF
TRBV18	.	TRBJ1-5	.	TGTGCCAGCTCACCGAACGCAAGAGGCAATCAGCCCCAGCATTTT	CASSPNARGNQPQHF
TRBV29-1	.	TRBJ1-1	.	TGCAGCGTTGAAGCGTACACTGAAGCTTTCTTT	CSVEAYTEAFF
TRBV7-2	once	TRBJ1-4	.	TGTGCCAGCAGCTTTTCTCACACAGGGAATGAAAAACTGTTTTTT	CASSFSHTGNEKLFF
TRBV18	.	TRBJ1-1	.	TGTGCCAGCTCACCTGCGGGGAGGAACACTGAAGCTTTCTTT	CASSPAGRNTEAFF
TRBV19	.	TRBJ1-6	.	TGTGCCAGTAGTCAAGGACAGAGCTCCTATAATTCACCCCTCCACTTT	CASSQGQSSYNSPLHF
TRBV9	.	TRBJ2-5	.	TGTGCCAGCAGCGTTGCAGCGGAACTGAAAGAGACCCAGTACTTC	CASSVAAELKETQYF
TRBV11-2	once	TRBJ1-5	.	TGTGCCAGCAGCTTAACCAGTGTTCCCAATCAGCCCCAGCATTTT	CASSLTSVPNQPQHF
TRBV2	.	TRBJ1-1	.	TGTGCCAGCAGTACGACAGTGAACACTGAAGCTTTCTTT	CASSTTVNTEAFF
TRBV10-1	once	TRBJ2-1	.	TGCGCCAGCAGAGGGGGCTCCTACAATGAGCAGTTCTTC	CASRGGSYNEQFF
TRBV29-1	.	TRBJ1-1	.	TGCAGCGTTGGCCCTTCGGGGGGGTTGAACACTGAAGCTTTCTTT	CSVGPSGGLNTEAFF
TRBV6-2/TRBV6-3	.	TRBJ2-7	.	TGTGCCAGCAGTTACAAGCCTACCTACGAGCAGTACTTC	CASSYKPTYEQYF
TRBV25-1	.	TRBJ1-6	.	TGTGCCAGTAGCACACCCGCTGGCTATAATTCACCCCTCCACTTT	CASSTPAGYNSPLHF
TRBV18	once	TRBJ1-6	TRBD1	TGTGCCAGCTCACCAGGGGACAGGGGAAATTCACCCCTCCACTTT	CASSPGDRGNSPLHF
TRBV6-2/TRBV6-3	.	TRBJ2-3	.	TGTGCCAGCAGTCGACTTCCCCCCAGGGCAGATACGCAGTATTTT	CASSRLPPRADTQYF
TRBV6-2/TRBV6-3	.	TRBJ1-1	.	TGTGCCAGCAGTGAGGAGGGGACGTATGGAGCTTTCTTT	CASSEEGTYGAFF
TRBV7-2	.	TRBJ2-3	TRBD2	TGTGCCAGCAGCTTAGCTAGCGGGGGGGACACAGATACGCAGTATTTT	CASSLASGGDTDTQYF
TRBV6-2/TRBV6-3	.	TRBJ1-4	.	TGTGCCAGCAGCTCAGGGGACGTGGGGGAAAAACTGTTTTTT	CASSSGDVGEKLFF
TRBV5-6	.	TRBJ1-6	TRBD1	TGTGCCAGCAGTTCACAGGGGCCACCCCTCCACTTT	CASSSQGPPLHF
TRBV25-1	.	TRBJ2-7	TRBD1	TGTGCCAGCAGTGTGCAGGGGGACTACGAGCAGTACTTC	CASSVQGDYEQYF
TRBV6-5	.	TRBJ1-5	.	TGTGCCAGCAGTCCCGGGGTGGGTAAGCATCAGCCCCAGCATTTT	CASSPGVGKHQPQHF
TRBV6-6	.	TRBJ1-1	.	TGTGCCAGCAGTTTCTTAAAACAGGGCCCTGAAGCTTTCTTT	CASSFLKQGPEAFF
TRBV18	.	TRBJ1-4	TRBD1	TGTGCCAGCTCCCCAGGGGGCGGTGAAAAACTGTTTTTT	CASSPGGGEKLFF
TRBV6-2/TRBV6-3	.	TRBJ2-1	TRBD1	TGTGCCAGCAGTGCGGACAGGGGGCTTGAGCAGTTCTTC	CASSADRGLEQFF
TRBV11-2	.	TRBJ2-7	.	TGTGCCAGCAGCTTTTTCCAGGGTTCCTACGAGCAGTACTTC	CASSFFQGSYEQYF
TRBV10-3	.	TRBJ1-5	TRBD1	TGTGCCATCAGTAGGACAGGGGGCGCGTTGCAGGGCAATCAGCCCCAGCATTTT	CAISRTGGALQGNQPQHF